A selection of T cell receptor beta chains follows, all from one sample in a study of T cell repertoires in cytomegalovirus infection. For these receptors, no antigen is known. TCRdb re-derived calls from the reads in MiXCR, one entry per CDR3 protein. The sample holds around 300,000 distinct CDR3 sequences; 20% to 25% are singletons and the top ten take roughly 19%. Sequences were derived from cultured PBMCs, sampled from culture after CMV antigen stimulation. The receptors shown here come from a human donor in good health (CMV status not recorded). Some clones in this sample may be carry-over from other donors' samples. The CDR3 runs from the conserved cysteine through the conserved F or W. The order of the fields is J gene, V gene, CDR3 protein.

TRBJ2-1,TRBV4-3,CASSPESGLAGFTYNEQFF
TRBJ1-6,TRBV12-3/TRBV12-4,CASSPDFSGSYNSPLHF
TRBJ1-2,TRBV6-6,CASSYGAGGGSYGYTF
TRBJ1-5,TRBV7-2,CASSQGGQGAWQPQHF
TRBJ2-1,TRBV7-2,CASSLDLAGGLDEQFF
TRBJ2-7,TRBV20-1,CSARDGGKSSYEQYF
TRBJ2-3,TRBV10-3,CATVHTDTQYF
TRBJ1-2,TRBV29-1,CSVDTRDGYTF
TRBJ2-3,TRBV12-3/TRBV12-4,CASSLDVAGTTTDTQYF
TRBJ2-1,TRBV20-1,CSARAGLAGSKNEQFF
TRBJ2-3,TRBV7-2,CASSFFPDTQYF
TRBJ2-1,TRBV6-1,CASPGGPLSSYNEQFF
TRBJ1-2,TRBV4-1,CASSQGAGTGHGYTF
TRBJ1-1,TRBV12-3/TRBV12-4,CASSLRDGETEAFF
TRBJ2-3,TRBV5-1,CASGRTSGSLSTDTQYF
TRBJ2-2,TRBV6-1,CASSIGTGVNTGELFF
TRBJ1-4,TRBV4-1,CASSQDFGTATNEKLFF
TRBJ1-4,TRBV28,CASRSGAYNEKLFF
TRBJ2-5,TRBV6-5,CASSYGTGGGTQYF
TRBJ2-3,TRBV24-1,CATSASGTGDTDTQYF
TRBJ1-3,TRBV19,CASSRRAGNTIYF
TRBJ1-2,TRBV28,CASSSTGAQGYTF
TRBJ2-3,TRBV4-2,CASSQGGAAGRGYF
TRBJ2-3,TRBV7-2,CASSFIGGADTQYF
TRBJ2-7,TRBV28,CASSPAHSGSYEQYF
TRBJ2-5,TRBV6-5,CASSYSGAQETQYF
TRBJ2-1,TRBV2,CASSNARGNEQFF